The T cell receptor beta chain described here comes from a study of Ad26.COV2.S vaccination and SARS-CoV-2 variants. Study results and limitations: Spike-specific responses of CD8+ and CD4+ T cells were reported to display substantial breadth after vaccination.

Of note for this clone: Antigen unknown.

Treatment reported: about 20 received Ad26.COV2.S at low or high dose, single or two shots; about 5 received placebo; per-sample allocation not given. Collection of samples fell on day 63 after the first vaccine or placebo injection. The data were produced by immunoSEQ multiplex PCR, yet TCRdb's version contains in-frame clones alone and is incomplete. The sample lists 350,000 to 500,000 clones; roughly 91% were seen once. With 3 bases clipped from V and 4 bases from J, the junction kept 4 bases outside the gene matches. This CDR3 is 15 amino acids long. Germline-derived CDR1 and CDR2 are LNHDA and SQIVND (reference sequence).

The sequencing used peripheral blood, collected in a trial of Ad26.COV2.S vaccine versus placebo. The genes are TRBV19 and TRBJ2-1, with 9 bases aligning to TRBD1. This clonotype was obtained from a person between 18 and 60 years old who received the Ad26.COV2.S COVID-19 vaccine or a placebo. CDR3: CASSITGGAYNEQFF. The CDR3 bases are TGTGCCAGTAGTATTACAGGGGGCGCTTACAATGAGCAGTTCTTC.